This TCR beta chain derives from a study of breast tumors, draining lymph nodes, adjacent tissues. Via MiXCR, TCRdb re-called the multiplex PCR reads, giving one row per CDR3 protein. The sample lists some 250,000 distinct CDR3 sequences, less than 40% occurring once. Breast cancer patients provided tissue from their axillary draining lymph nodes. The CDR3 has 14 amino acids. CDR1 and CDR2 from the germline V gene are SGDLS and YYNGEE. V dropped 4 bases and J dropped 3 bases, with 13 bases sitting between them. The sequence derives from a female donor with breast cancer. Some clones in this sample may be carry-over from other donors' samples. This rearrangement joins TRBV9 to TRBJ1-1; D is undetermined. Sequencing was done on a sample of axillary lymph node tissue. The CDR3 DNA sequence: TGTGCCAGCAGCCCCCGGCAGGAGTACACTGAAGCTTTCTTT. Its protein product is CASSPRQEYTEAFF.